This passage covers 8 T cell receptor beta chains from one sample sequenced in a study of T cells in Graves' hyperthyroidism and ophthalmopathy. TCR beta CDR3 sequences were amplified from RNA transcripts. The TCR CDR3 first-round RT-PCR relied on the HTBI primer set. Via MiXCR, TCRdb re-called the multiplex PCR reads, giving one row per CDR3 protein. There are nearly 600,000 distinct CDR3 sequences in the sample; 13% to 15% occur only once, and 7.1% lies in the top ten. The sequencing input was blood. The receptors derive from a young woman with Graves' ophthalmopathy.

This clonotype has only one observation. At one end, the junction sequence differs from germline, possibly due to a read error. The chain carries TRBV7-3 and TRBJ2-7; D is ambiguous. This CDR3 comprises 11 residues. From germline, CDR1 is SGHTA and CDR2 FQGTGA. The CDR3: CAGSLMNEQYF. The CDR3 region has the DNA TGTGCCGGCAGCTTAATGAACGAGCAGTACTTC.

This clonotype appeared many times. The chain is built from TRBV7-2 and TRBJ2-1; 10 positions match TRBD2. Germline CDR1 reads SGHTA; CDR2 reads FQGNSA. This CDR3 contains 14 residues. V dropped 3 bases and J dropped 8; count of bases not matched to a gene: 4. The DNA for the CDR3 is TGTGCCAGCAGCTTCAGCGGGAGGGGCGATGAGCAGTTCTTC. Translating it yields CASSFSGRGDEQFF.

This clonotype was seen many times. The chain links TRBV20-1 to TRBJ2-1; 13 bases fit TRBD2. Trimming at V came to 3 bases and at J to 9 bases, leaving 8 bases not matched to a gene. Germline V gene sequence: CDR1 DFQATT, CDR2 SNEGSKA (reference sequence). This CDR3 region has 15 residues. The CDR3, as DNA: TGCAGTGCTAGCCCCAGGACTAGCGGGAGTACTGAGCAGTTCTTC. Amino acids: CSASPRTSGSTEQFF.

This clonotype occurred many times. The chain recombines TRBV19 with TRBJ1-1; TRBD1 might be the D (5 bases). The CDR3 has 15 amino acids. Trimming took off 5 bases at V and 0 bases at J, with 13 bases between the two ends. The germline V gene has CDR1 LNHDA and CDR2 SQIVND (reference sequence). The DNA of the CDR3 is TGTGCCAGTAGTCACAGGATCGTGATGAACACTGAAGCTTTCTTT. Translated: CASSHRIVMNTEAFF.

This clonotype was detected many times. V is TRBV7-8 and J is TRBJ2-2; D might be TRBD1 (5 bases). Germline CDR1 is SGHVS and CDR2 is FQNEAQ. The CDR3 extends over 13 amino acids. V was clipped by 1 base and J by 12 bases, with 12 bases between them. The CDR3 nucleotides read TGTGCCAGCAGCTTAGATCGGTGGGGCCAGCTGTTTTTT. It translates to CASSLDRWGQLFF.

The count of this clonotype is one. The CDR3 sequence: CSGTGGGTEAFF. DNA of the CDR3: TGCAGCGGGACAGGGGGAGGAACTGAAGCTTTCTTT. The chain couples TRBV29-1 to TRBJ1-1; 10 nucleotides match TRBD1. The CDR3 is 12 amino acids. Germline loops: CDR1 SQVTM, CDR2 ANQGSEA. Unmatched junction bases numbered 4, after V lost 7 bases and J lost 5 bases.

The chain carries TRBV18 and TRBJ2-7; 16 nucleotides align to TRBD2. V gave up 6 bases and J gave up 2 bases; unmatched junction bases: 4. This CDR3 is built from 16 residues. CDR1 is KGHSH and CDR2 is LQKENI in the germline V gene. This CDR3 reads CASSLGTSGRAYEQYF. CDR3 coding DNA: TGTGCCAGCTCTCTCGGGACTAGCGGGAGGGCCTACGAGCAGTACTTC.

In this sample, this clonotype turned up many times. The V call is TRBV11-3, the J call TRBJ2-7, with D tentatively TRBD2 (5 bases). V lost 3 bases and J lost 1, with 10 bases in between. Looked up from germline, CDR1 is SGHNT and CDR2 is YENEEA. The CDR3 is 14 residues long. CDR3 residues: CASSFPGESYEQYF. DNA for the CDR3: TGTGCCAGCAGCTTCCCCGGGGAATCCTACGAGCAGTACTTC. Based on the CDR3 plus reference TRBV11-3 and TRBJ2-7, the full variable domain is EAGVVQSPRYKIIEKKQPVAFWCNPISGHNTLYWYLQNLGQGPELLIRYENEEAVDDSQLPKDRFSAERLKGVDSTLKIQPAELGDSAVYLCASSFPGESYEQYFGPGTRLTVT.